Each of the 5 T cell receptor beta chains below was sequenced from the same sample in a study of T cells in localized non-small cell lung cancer. Only in-frame clones appear in the TCRdb table, and some are missing; sequencing was by immunoSEQ multiplex PCR. The table records tens of thousands of clones, more than 75% of them present only once. The sample consisted of PBMCs, taken before any cancer treatment. Receptor source: a man between 35 and 75 years old with stage II lung adenocarcinoma.

This clone came up a few times. The V call is TRBV7-2, the J call TRBJ1-6; D might be TRBD1 (6 bases). The V and J ends lost 5 bases and 9 bases respectively, with 14 bases between them. The CDR3 runs 14 residues. Germline assignment: CDR1 SGHTA and CDR2 FQGNSA. CDR3: CASSPSGGLSPLHF. CDR3 in DNA: TGTGCCAGCAGCCCAAGTGGGGGGCTTTCACCCCTCCACTTT.

The chain is built from TRBV19 and TRBJ1-1; D not resolved. Germline V lookup: CDR1 LNHDA, CDR2 SQIVND (reference sequence). The CDR3 consists of 14 residues. V lost 2 bases and J lost 1, with 8 bases in between. CDR3 residues: CASSINWPNTEAFF. The CDR3 nucleotides are TGTGCCAGTAGTATAAATTGGCCGAACACTGAAGCTTTCTTT.

V gene TRBV7-2 combines with J gene TRBJ1-5, with D hard to call. With 1 base removed from V and 6 bases from J, the gap between germline ends came to 7 bases. Germline V gene sequence: CDR1 SGHTA, CDR2 FQGNSA. CDR3 length: 13 amino acids. The CDR3 bases are TGTGCCAGCAGCTTAGGGGGTGCTCAGCCCCAGCATTTT. It is translated as CASSLGGAQPQHF.

This chain joins TRBV29-1 and TRBJ2-3; D is undetermined. The CDR3 is 12 amino acids. V gave up 7 bases and J gave up 5 bases, with 13 bases separating them. CDR1 SQVTM and CDR2 ANQGSEA come from the germline V gene. CDR3 coding DNA: TGCAGCGCCCTACCCCTCCAAGATACGCAGTATTTT. This translates into CSALPLQDTQYF.

The chain uses TRBV6-6 and TRBJ1-5; TRBD1 matches 9 bases. The CDR3 spans 14 residues. CDR1 is MNHNY, CDR2 SVGAGI, per germline (reference sequence). V trimming: 6 bases; J trimming: 6 bases; junction bases outside the gene matches: 6. The CDR3 DNA sequence: TGTGCCAGCAGACCTAGACAGGGGGGTCAGCCCCAGCATTTT. This gives the protein CASRPRQGGQPQHF.